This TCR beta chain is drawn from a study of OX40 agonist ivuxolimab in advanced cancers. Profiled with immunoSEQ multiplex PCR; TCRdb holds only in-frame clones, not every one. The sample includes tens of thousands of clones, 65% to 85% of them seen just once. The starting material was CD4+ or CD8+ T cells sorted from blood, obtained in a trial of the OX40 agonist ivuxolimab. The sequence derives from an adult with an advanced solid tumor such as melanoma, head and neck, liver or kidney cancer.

CDR3 DNA sequence: TGTGCCAGTAGTATAGATCGGGCAGGGATGACTGAAGCTTTCTTT. Translated: CASSIDRAGMTEAFF. The rearrangement links TRBV19 to TRBJ1-1, with D possibly TRBD1 on 5 matching bases. V lost 0 bases, J lost 5 bases, and 13 bases lay in between. This CDR3 region has 15 residues. Germline loops: CDR1 LNHDA, CDR2 SQIVND (reference sequence).